These 12 T cell receptor beta chains share one sample of origin, sequenced in a study of shared clonotypes between healthy human individuals. The table came from immunoSEQ multiplex PCR; TCRdb's copy has only in-frame clones and leaves some out. The table records over 1.4 million clones, roughly 97% of them present only once. Sequencing input: naive CD4+ T cells sorted from blood. Subset of the sample: CD45RA+ positively selected. These receptors all come from a man aged 30 to 45 in good health.

Notes on this clone: The sample holds other DNA sequences that translate to the same CDR3. V and J are TRBV5-1 and TRBJ2-1, with 11 bases lining up with TRBD2. Per the germline V gene, CDR1 is SGHRS and CDR2 is YFSETQ. The CDR3 covers 15 residues. The trim removed 0 bases at V and 5 bases at J, leaving 1 base unmatched. The CDR3 region is CASSLGLAGNNEQFF. In DNA, the CDR3 is TGCGCCAGCAGCTTGGGACTAGCGGGGAACAATGAGCAGTTCTTC.

The chain employs TRBV5-5 and TRBJ2-5; 9 bases line up with TRBD1. Germline trimming cut 4 bases from V and 6 bases from J; bases unmatched to any gene: 7. The CDR3 covers 14 residues. The germline CDR1 and CDR2 sequences are SGHKS and YYEKEE (reference sequence). The CDR3 spells CASSPPGQGKTQYF. CDR3 in DNA: TGTGCCAGCAGCCCTCCGGGACAGGGTAAGACCCAGTACTTC.

This rearrangement joins TRBV18 to TRBJ2-2, with 8 positions matching TRBD1. The CDR3 loop spans 15 amino acids. CDR1 is KGHSH and CDR2 is LQKENI in the germline V gene. The J segment lost 6 bases and the V segment lost 4 bases, leaving 7 bases of the junction unmatched. The CDR3 spells CASSQGQVGSGELFF. The CDR3 DNA sequence: TGTGCCAGCTCACAGGGACAGGTCGGCTCCGGGGAGCTGTTTTTT.

The rearrangement uses TRBV27 and TRBJ2-7; 12 bases fit TRBD2. CDR3 size: 16 residues. Germline CDR1 and CDR2: MNHEY and SMNVEV (reference sequence). V gave up 2 bases and J gave up 2 bases; unmatched junction bases: 4. In nucleotides, the CDR3 is TGTGCCAGCAGTTTACTGACTAGCGGGAGAACCTACGAGCAGTACTTC. It is translated as CASSLLTSGRTYEQYF.

This clone occurred once. Distinct nucleotide sequences in the sample also encode this CDR3. The V gene is TRBV5-1, the J gene TRBJ1-3; TRBD1 is a possible D gene (6 bases). CDR1 is SGHRS, CDR2 YFSETQ, per germline. V was trimmed by 0 bases and J by 0 bases, leaving 10 bases between them. The CDR3 has 16 residues. The CDR3 loop reads CASSLGGLSSGNTIYF. CDR3 sequence (DNA): TGCGCCAGCAGCTTGGGGGGGCTTAGCTCTGGAAACACCATATATTTT.

V and J are TRBV5-1 and TRBJ2-7, with no clear D. Germline CDR1 reads SGHRS; CDR2 reads YFSETQ. This CDR3 is 16 amino acids long. V shed 2 bases and J shed 3 bases, with 18 bases lying between them. The CDR3 coding sequence is TGCGCCAGCAGCTTTGTTCCCCACATGGGAAACTACGAGCAGTACTTC. It translates to CASSFVPHMGNYEQYF.

V gene TRBV5-1 combines with J gene TRBJ2-5; TRBD2 agrees at 8 bases. Germline V lookup: CDR1 SGHRS, CDR2 YFSETQ. The V gene end was trimmed by 4 bases and the J gene end by 5 bases; junction bases not matched to a gene: 19. CDR3 length: 18 residues. CDR3 nucleotides: TGCGCCAGCAGCCAGCTTCTAGCGGAGTCCGGGGGGGTGGAGACCCAGTACTTC. Its translation: CASSQLLAESGGVETQYF.

This chain links TRBV27 with TRBJ2-1; 7 bases match TRBD2. CDR1 and CDR2 (germline): MNHEY, SMNVEV (reference sequence). V lost 4 bases to trimming and J lost 2 bases; unmatched junction nucleotides: 11. CDR3 length equals 17 residues. CDR3 nucleotides: TGTGCCAGCAGTTACCTAGGAATCGCGGGGGCCTACAATGAGCAGTTCTTC. The encoded protein is CASSYLGIAGAYNEQFF.

J is TRBJ2-3 and V is TRBV29-1; no clear D gene. The CDR3 length is 10 residues. Germline CDR1 SQVTM, CDR2 ANQGSEA. Trimming took off 4 bases at V and 5 bases at J, with 4 bases between the two ends. The CDR3, as DNA: TGCAGCGTTGCTGTAGATACGCAGTATTTT. The encoded protein is CSVAVDTQYF.

In the case of this clone: Other DNA sequences within the sample encode an identical CDR3. The chain links TRBV9 to TRBJ2-6, with D unresolved. The CDR3 consists of 15 residues. The V end was cut by 0 bases, the J end by 1 base, with 5 bases between. CDR1 is SGDLS, CDR2 YYNGEE, per germline. The CDR3 region is CASSVGSSGANVLTF. CDR3 sequence (DNA): TGTGCCAGCAGCGTAGGGTCGTCTGGGGCCAACGTCCTGACTTTC.

This rearrangement joins TRBV9 to TRBJ2-1; TRBD1 matches 9 bases. The CDR3 extends over 16 amino acids. Germline V lookup: CDR1 SGDLS, CDR2 YYNGEE. V dropped 4 bases and J dropped 1; count of bases not matched to a gene: 6. As DNA, the CDR3 is TGTGCCAGCAGCATCGGGACAGGGAGGTCCTACAATGAGCAGTTCTTC. Residues: CASSIGTGRSYNEQFF.

As concerns this clone: Other DNA sequences within the sample encode an identical CDR3. J is TRBJ2-7 and V is TRBV18; 8 bases map to TRBD1. The CDR3 loop spans 15 amino acids. Germline values: CDR1 KGHSH, CDR2 LQKENI. V shed 3 bases, J shed 3 bases, and the junction held 7 bases outside the gene matches. The CDR3 spells CASSPLPGQDYEQYF. The CDR3 bases are TGTGCCAGCTCACCTCTTCCGGGACAGGACTACGAGCAGTACTTC.